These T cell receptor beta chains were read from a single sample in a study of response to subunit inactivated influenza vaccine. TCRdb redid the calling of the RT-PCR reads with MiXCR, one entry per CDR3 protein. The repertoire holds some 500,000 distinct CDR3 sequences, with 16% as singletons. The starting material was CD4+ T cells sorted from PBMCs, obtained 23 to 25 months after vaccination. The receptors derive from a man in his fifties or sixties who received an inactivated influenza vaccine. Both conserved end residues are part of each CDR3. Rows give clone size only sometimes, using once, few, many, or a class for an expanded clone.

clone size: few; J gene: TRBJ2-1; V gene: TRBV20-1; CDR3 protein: CSASLGGLYNEQFF
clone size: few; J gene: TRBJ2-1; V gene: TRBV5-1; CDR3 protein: CASSLAINEQFF
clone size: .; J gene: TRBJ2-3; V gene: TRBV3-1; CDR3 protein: CASSFQTGDTQYF
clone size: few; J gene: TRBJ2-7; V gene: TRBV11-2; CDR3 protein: CASRPSAQGYEQYF
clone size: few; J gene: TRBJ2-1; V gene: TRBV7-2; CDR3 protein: CASSMTRNEQFF
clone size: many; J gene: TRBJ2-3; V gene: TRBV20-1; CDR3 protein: CSARVPGAGDTQYF
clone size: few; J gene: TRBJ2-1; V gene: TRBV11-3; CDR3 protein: CASSLSGGIINEQFF
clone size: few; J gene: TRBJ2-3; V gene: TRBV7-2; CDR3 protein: CASSLGQSTRTDTQYF
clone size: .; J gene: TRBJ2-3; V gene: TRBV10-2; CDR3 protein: CASTSNLGLAGSLPSTDTQYF
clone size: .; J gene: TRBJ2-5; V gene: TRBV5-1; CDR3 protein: CASRKSGTETQYF
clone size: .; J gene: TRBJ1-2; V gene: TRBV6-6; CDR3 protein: CASCYPEGGGYTF
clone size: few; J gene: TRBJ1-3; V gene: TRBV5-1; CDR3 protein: CASSLEGRADGNTIYF
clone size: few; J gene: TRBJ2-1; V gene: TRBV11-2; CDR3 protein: CARPPGGGNQYNEQFF
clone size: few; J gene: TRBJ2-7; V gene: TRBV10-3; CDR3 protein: CAIRRDTLEQYF
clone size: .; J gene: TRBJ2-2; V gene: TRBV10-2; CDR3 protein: CASYDRGHTGELFF
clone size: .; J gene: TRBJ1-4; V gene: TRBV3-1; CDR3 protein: CASSPMASAWKLFF
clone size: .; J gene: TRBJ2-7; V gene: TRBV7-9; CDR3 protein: CASGPGLFYKQYF
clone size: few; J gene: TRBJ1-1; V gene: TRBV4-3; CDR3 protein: CASSQVTGIEAFF
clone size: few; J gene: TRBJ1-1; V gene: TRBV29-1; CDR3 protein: CSVSPRQGGTEAFF
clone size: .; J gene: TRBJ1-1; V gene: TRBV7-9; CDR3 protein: CASSRMIGTGTEAFF
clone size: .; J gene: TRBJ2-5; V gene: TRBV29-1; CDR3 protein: CSVRTETQYF
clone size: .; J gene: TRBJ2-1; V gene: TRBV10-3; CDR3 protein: CAISGTDTPEQFF
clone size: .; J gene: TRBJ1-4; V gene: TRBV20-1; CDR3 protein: CSARPTGLGEKLFF
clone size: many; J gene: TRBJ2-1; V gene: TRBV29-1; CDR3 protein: CSARTSGLNEQFF